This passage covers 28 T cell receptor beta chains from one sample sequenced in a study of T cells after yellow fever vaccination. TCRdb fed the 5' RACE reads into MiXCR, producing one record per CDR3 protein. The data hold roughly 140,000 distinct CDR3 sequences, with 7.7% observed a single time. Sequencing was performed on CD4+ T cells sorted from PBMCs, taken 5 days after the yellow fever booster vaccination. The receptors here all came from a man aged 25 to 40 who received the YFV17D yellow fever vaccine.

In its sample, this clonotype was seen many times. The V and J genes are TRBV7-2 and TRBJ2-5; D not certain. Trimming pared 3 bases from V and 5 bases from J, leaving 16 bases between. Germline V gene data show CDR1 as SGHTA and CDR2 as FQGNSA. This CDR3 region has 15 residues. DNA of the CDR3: TGTGCCAGCAGCTTTCGACCAGCTGGGGTGGAGACCCAGTACTTC. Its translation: CASSFRPAGVETQYF. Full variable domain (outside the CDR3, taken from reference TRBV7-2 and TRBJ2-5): GAGVSQSPSNKVTEKGKDVELRCDPISGHTALYWYRQSLGQGLEFLIYFQGNSAPDKSGLPSDRFSAERTGGSVSTLTIQRTQQEDSAVYLCASSFRPAGVETQYFGPGTRLLVL.

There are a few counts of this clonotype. The CDR3 loop is CASSQDGNQPQHF. CDR3 sequence (DNA): TGCGCCAGCAGCCAAGATGGAAATCAGCCCCAGCATTTT. This chain links TRBV4-3 with TRBJ1-5; D gene ambiguous. CDR3 length: 13 amino acids. CDR1 LGHNA and CDR2 YSLEER come from the germline V gene. Trimming shortened V by 0 bases and J by 4 bases, and 4 bases separated the two germline ends.

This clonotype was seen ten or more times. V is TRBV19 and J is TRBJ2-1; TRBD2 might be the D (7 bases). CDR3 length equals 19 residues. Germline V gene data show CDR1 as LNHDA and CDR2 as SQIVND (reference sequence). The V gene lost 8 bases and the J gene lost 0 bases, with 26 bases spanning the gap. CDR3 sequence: CASVEEGGAIPSSYNEQFF. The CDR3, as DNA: TGTGCCAGTGTCGAAGAGGGGGGGGCAATCCCAAGCTCCTACAATGAGCAGTTCTTC.

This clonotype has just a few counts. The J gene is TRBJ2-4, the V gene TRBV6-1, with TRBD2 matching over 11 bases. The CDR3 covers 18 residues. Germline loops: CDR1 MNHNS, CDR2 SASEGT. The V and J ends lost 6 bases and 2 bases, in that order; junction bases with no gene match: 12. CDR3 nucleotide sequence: TGTGCCAGCAGCCCCCCATTAGCGGGGGGGGGAACCAAAAACATTCAGTACTTC. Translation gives CASSPPLAGGGTKNIQYF.

The CDR3 spells CASSFLTGRKDTQYF. DNA for the CDR3: TGTGCCAGCAGCTTTCTGACAGGGCGAAAAGATACGCAGTATTTT. The J gene is TRBJ2-3, the V gene TRBV7-9, with TRBD1 identical over 7 bases. The CDR3 consists of 15 residues. J gave up 5 bases and V 3 bases, and 8 bases lay outside the gene matches. CDR1 and CDR2 from the germline V gene are SEHNR and FQNEAQ (reference sequence).

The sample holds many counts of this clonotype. The CDR3: CSVEKDRGYEQYF. The CDR3 nucleotides read TGCAGCGTTGAAAAGGACAGGGGGTACGAGCAGTACTTC. J is TRBJ2-7 and V is TRBV29-1; 10 positions match TRBD1. The germline CDR1 and CDR2 sequences are SQVTM and ANQGSEA. The CDR3 is made up of 13 amino acids. Trimming took 2 bases from V and 4 from J; bases not matched to a gene: 2.

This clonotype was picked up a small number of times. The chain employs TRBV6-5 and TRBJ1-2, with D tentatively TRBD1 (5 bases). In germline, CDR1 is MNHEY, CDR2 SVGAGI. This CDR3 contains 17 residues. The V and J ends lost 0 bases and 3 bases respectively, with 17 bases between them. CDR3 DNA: TGTGCCAGCAGTTACTCACCAGACAGCAACGGGGACTATGGCTACACCTTC. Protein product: CASSYSPDSNGDYGYTF.

DNA for the CDR3: TGTGCCAGCAGCTTGGGGACACTGAACACTGAAGCTTTCTTT. Residues: CASSLGTLNTEAFF. The V call is TRBV7-3, the J call TRBJ1-1; a possible D gene is TRBD1 (6 bases). Trimming took off 3 bases at V and 0 bases at J, with 8 bases between the two ends. CDR1 and CDR2 (germline): SGHTA, FQGTGA. The length of the CDR3 is 14 residues.

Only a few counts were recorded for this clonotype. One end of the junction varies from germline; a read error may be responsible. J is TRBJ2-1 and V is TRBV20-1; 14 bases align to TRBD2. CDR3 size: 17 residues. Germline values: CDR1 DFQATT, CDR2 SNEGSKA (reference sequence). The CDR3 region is CCARDPTTSGRAGEQFF. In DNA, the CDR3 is TGCTGTGCTAGAGATCCCACGACTAGCGGGAGGGCCGGTGAGCAGTTCTTC.

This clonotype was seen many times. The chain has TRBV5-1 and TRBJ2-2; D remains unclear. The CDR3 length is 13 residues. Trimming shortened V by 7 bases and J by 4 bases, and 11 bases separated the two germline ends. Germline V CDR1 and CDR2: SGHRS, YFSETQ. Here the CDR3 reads CASGFKSTGELFF. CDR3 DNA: TGCGCCAGCGGATTTAAGAGCACCGGGGAGCTGTTTTTT.

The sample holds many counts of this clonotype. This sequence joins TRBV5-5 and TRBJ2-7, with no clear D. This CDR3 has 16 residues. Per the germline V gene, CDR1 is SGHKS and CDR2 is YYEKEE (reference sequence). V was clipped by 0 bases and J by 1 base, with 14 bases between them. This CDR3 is CASSLDPLTASYEQYF. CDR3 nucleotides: TGTGCCAGCAGCTTGGACCCCCTAACAGCTTCCTACGAGCAGTACTTC.

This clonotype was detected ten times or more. This CDR3 is CAWSGGQGGADTQYF. The CDR3 region has the DNA TGTGCCTGGAGTGGAGGACAGGGAGGCGCAGATACGCAGTATTTT. The J gene is TRBJ2-3, the V gene TRBV30, with TRBD1 matching over 8 bases. This CDR3 is built from 15 residues. Germline loops: CDR1 GTSNPN, CDR2 SVGIG (reference sequence). The ends lost 1 base at V and 4 bases at J; junction bases unmatched: 7.

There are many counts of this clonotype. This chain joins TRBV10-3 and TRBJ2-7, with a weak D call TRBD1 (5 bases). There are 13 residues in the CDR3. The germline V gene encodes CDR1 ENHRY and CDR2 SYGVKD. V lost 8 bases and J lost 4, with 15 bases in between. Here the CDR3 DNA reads TGTGCCATCTCTGGGCAGGGCATGTACGAGCAGTACTTC. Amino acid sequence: CAISGQGMYEQYF.

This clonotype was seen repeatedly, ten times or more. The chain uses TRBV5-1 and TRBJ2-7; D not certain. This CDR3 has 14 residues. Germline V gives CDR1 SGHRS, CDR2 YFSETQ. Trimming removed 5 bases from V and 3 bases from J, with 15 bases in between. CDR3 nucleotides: TGCGCCAGCAGAGCCGGGCCCGAGAACTACGAGCAGTACTTC. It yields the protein CASRAGPENYEQYF.

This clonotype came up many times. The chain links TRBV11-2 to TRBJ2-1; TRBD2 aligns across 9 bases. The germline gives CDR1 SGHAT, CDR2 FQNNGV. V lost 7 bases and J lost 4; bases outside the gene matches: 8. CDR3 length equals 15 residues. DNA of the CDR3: TGTGCCAGCAACATGCTAGCGGGGCCTTACAATGAGCAGTTCTTC. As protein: CASNMLAGPYNEQFF.

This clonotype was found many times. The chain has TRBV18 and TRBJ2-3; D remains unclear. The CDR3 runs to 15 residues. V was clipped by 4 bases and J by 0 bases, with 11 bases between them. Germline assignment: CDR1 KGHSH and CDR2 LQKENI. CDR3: CASSLSKSSTDTQYF. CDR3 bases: TGTGCCAGCTCACTTAGCAAGTCTAGCACAGATACGCAGTATTTT.

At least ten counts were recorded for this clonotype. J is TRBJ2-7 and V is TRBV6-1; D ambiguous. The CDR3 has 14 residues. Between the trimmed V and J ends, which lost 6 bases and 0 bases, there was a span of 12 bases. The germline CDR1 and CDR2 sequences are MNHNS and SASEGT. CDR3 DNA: TGTGCCAGCAGCAGAAAAGGACCCTCCTACGAGCAGTACTTC. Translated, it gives CASSRKGPSYEQYF.

The CDR3 nucleotides are TGTGCCAGCAATACTCCCCCCTACGAGCAGTACTTC. Translating gives CASNTPPYEQYF. This chain joins TRBV6-5 and TRBJ2-7; D is ambiguous. Deletions cut 7 bases from V and 2 bases from J, with 9 bases between. In germline, CDR1 is MNHEY, CDR2 SVGAGI. The CDR3 totals 12 residues.

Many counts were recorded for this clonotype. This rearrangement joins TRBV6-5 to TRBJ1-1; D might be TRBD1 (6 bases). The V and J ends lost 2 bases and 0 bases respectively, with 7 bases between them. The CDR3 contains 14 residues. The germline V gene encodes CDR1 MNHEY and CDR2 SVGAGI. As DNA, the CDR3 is TGTGCCAGCAGTTACGGGGGCTTGAACACTGAAGCTTTCTTT. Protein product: CASSYGGLNTEAFF.

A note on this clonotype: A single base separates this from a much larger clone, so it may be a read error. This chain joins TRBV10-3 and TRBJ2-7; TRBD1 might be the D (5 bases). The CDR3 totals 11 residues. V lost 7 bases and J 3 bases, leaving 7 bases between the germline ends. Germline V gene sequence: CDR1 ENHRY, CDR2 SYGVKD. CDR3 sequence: CAIKGNYEQYF. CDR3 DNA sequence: TGTGCCATCAAGGGGAACTACGAGCAGTACTTC.

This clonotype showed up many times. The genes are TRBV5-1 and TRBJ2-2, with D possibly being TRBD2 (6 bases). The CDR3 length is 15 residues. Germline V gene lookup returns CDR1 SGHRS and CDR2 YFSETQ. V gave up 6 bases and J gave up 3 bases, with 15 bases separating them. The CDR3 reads CASKRPGVDTGELFF. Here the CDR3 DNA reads TGCGCCAGCAAAAGGCCGGGGGTGGACACCGGGGAGCTGTTTTTT.

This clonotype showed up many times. CDR3 in amino acids: CASSHPAGVVRETQYF. CDR3 DNA sequence: TGCGCCAGCAGCCACCCCGCGGGGGTGGTGAGGGAGACCCAGTACTTC. The chain is built from TRBV23-1 and TRBJ2-5; 7 nucleotides align to TRBD2. TRBV23-1 is given ORF status, its function remaining uncertain. This CDR3 has 16 amino acids. With 6 bases clipped from V and 5 bases from J, the junction kept 15 bases outside the gene matches.

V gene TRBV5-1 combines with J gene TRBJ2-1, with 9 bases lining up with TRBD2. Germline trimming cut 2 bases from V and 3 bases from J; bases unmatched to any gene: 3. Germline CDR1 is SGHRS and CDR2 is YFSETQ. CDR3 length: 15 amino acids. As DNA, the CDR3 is TGCGCCAGCAGCTTAGTAGCGGGAGACTACAATGAGCAGTTCTTC. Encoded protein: CASSLVAGDYNEQFF.

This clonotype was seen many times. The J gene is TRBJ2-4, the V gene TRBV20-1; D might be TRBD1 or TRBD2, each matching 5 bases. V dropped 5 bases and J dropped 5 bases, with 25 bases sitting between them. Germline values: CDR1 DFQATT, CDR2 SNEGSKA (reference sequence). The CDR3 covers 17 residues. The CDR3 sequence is CSADPGSGREGENIQYF. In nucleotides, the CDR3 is TGCAGTGCTGACCCAGGTTCAGGGAGAGAAGGGGAAAACATTCAGTACTTC.

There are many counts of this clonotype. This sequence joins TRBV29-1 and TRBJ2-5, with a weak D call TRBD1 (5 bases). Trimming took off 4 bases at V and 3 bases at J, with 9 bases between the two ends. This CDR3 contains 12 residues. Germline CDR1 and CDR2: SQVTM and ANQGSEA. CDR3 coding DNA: TGCAGCGTTGGTTTCAGGGAAGAGACCCAGTACTTC. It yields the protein CSVGFREETQYF. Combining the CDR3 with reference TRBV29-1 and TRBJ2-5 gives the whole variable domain SAVISQKPSRDICQRGTSLTIQCQVDSQVTMMFWYRQQPGQSLTLIATANQGSEATYESGFVIDKFPISRPNLTFSTLTVSNMSPEDSSIYLCSVGFREETQYFGPGTRLLVL.

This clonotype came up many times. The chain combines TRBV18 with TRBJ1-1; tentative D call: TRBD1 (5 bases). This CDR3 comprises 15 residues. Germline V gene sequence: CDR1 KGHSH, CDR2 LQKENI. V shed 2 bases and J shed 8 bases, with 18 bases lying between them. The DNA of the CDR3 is TGTGCCAGCTCACCAGGGGACTCGGTTTTAGGCGAAGCTTTCTTT. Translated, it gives CASSPGDSVLGEAFF.

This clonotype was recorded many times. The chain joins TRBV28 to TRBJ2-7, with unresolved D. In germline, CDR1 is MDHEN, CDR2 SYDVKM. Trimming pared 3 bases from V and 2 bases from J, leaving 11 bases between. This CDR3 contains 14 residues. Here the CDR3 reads CASSFFATAYEQYF. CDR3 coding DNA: TGTGCCAGCAGTTTTTTCGCAACAGCCTACGAGCAGTACTTC. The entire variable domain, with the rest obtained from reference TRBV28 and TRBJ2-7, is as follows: DVKVTQSSRYLVKRTGEKVFLECVQDMDHENMFWYRQDPGLGLRLIYFSYDVKMKEKGDIPEGYSVSREKKERFSLILESASTNQTSMYLCASSFFATAYEQYFGPGTRLTVT.

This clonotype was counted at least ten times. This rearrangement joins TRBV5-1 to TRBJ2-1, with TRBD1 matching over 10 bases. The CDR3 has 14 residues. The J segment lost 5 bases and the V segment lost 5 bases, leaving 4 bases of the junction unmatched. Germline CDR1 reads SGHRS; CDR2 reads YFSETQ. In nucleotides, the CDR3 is TGCGCCAGCAGAAAGGGACAGGGGAACAATGAGCAGTTCTTC. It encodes CASRKGQGNNEQFF.